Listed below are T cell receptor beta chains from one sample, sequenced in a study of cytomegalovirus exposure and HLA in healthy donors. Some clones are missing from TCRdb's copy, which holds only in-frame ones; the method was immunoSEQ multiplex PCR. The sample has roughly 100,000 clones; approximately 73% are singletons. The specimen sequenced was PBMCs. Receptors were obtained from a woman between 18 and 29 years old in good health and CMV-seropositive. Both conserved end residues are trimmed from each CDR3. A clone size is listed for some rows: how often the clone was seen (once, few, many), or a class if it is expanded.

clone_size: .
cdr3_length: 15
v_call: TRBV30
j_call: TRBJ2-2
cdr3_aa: AWSNYLAVGAAGELF

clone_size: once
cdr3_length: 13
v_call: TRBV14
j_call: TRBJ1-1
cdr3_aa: ASSRDRGPATEAF

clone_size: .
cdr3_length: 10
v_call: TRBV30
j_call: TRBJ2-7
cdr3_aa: AWSATSYEQY

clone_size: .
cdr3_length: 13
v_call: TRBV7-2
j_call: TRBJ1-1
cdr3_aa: ASSLRRDRGLGAF

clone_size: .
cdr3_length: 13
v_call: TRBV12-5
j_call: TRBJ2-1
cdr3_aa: ASGLSAGRYNEQF

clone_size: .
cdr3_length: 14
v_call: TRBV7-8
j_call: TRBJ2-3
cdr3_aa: ASSPRLAGRTDTQY

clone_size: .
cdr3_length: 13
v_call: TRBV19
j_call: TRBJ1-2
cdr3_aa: ASSRQGRQPYGYT

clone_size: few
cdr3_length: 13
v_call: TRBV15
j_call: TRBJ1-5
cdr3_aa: ATSPYRQEPWPQH

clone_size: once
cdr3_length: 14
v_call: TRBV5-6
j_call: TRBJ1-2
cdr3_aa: ASSLLRQGARYGYT

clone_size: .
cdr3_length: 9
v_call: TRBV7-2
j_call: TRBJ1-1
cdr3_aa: ASSLYFEAF

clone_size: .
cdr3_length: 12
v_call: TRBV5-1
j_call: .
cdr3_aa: ASSLREGGSEQY

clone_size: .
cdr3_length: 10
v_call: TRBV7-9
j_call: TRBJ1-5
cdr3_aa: ASSLVQGHQH

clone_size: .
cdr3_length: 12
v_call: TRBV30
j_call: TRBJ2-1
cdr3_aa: AWRRTSEHNEQF

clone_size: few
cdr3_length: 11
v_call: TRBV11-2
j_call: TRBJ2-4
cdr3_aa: ASSLDQRLAGY

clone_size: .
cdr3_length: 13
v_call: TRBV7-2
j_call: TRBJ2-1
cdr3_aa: ASSLRLEGYNEQF

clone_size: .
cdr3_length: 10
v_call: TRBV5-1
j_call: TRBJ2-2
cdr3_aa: ASHPETGELF

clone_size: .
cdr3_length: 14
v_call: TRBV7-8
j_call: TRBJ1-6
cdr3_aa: ASSPGQGVFSSPLH

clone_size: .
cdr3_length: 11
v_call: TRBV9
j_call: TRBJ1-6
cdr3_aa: ASSTHQNSPLH

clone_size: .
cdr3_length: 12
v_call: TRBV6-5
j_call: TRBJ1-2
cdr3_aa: ASSIEQGSYGYT

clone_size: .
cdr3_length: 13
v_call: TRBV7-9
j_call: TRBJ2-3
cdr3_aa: ASSLISRVGDTQY

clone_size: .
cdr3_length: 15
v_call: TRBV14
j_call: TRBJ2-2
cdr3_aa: ASSQDPLWRRTGELF

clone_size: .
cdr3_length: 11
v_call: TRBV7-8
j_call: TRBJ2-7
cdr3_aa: ATTSGIAYEQY

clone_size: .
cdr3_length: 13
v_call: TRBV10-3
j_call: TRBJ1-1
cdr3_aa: AISKTRDTHTEAF

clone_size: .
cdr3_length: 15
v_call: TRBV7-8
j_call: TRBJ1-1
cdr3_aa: ASSSYSPTGSGGEAF

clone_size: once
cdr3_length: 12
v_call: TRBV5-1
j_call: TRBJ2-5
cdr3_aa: ASSLVGGQETQY

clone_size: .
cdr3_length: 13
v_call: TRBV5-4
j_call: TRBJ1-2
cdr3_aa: ASSLAGGALGGYT

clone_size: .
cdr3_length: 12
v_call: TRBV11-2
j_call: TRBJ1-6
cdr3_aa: ASSQTGKKSPLH

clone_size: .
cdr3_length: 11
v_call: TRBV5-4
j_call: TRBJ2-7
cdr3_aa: ASSLPGKGEQY

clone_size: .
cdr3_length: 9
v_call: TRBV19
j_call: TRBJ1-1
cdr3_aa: ASSIRLEAF

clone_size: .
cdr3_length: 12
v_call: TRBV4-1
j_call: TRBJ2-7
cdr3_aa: ASSQDDQGPEQY

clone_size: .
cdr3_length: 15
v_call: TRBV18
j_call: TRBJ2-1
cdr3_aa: ASSQGTSGSGLPEQF

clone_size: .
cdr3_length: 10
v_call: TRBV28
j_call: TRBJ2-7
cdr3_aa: ASRQDSYEQY

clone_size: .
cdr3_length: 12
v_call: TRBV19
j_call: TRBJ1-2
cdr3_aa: ASSFRDRDHGYT

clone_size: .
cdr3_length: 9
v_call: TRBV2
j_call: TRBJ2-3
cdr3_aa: ARGGPDTQY